This T cell receptor (beta chain) was documented in a study of blood T cells in healthy people across ages. With respect to this clonotype: Its antigen is currently unknown. Since a much larger clone is just one base distant, this may be a read error.

The CDR3 has 17 amino acids. From germline, CDR1 is KGHDR and CDR2 SFDVKD. The V gene end was trimmed by 5 bases and the J gene end by 11 bases; junction bases not matched to a gene: 20. Per-sample PBMC isolation yielded at least 7 million cells. Findings of the study overall: Naive CD4+ cells and diversity were both higher in long-lived donors than in aged donors. Among T cells, TCR beta diversity per million cells dropped roughly linearly as age rose.

The authors ran a second PCR of roughly 7 to 11 cycles using a sample-barcoded 5' primer and a J-beta primer mix. Each cDNA molecule was tagged by a template-switch adaptor with 12 random nucleotides. Each CDR3 protein is one row after TCRdb ran MiXCR on the 5' RACE reads. Here the sample spans 650,000 to 1,000,000 distinct CDR3 sequences, approximately 35% being singletons. Input material: blood. The V gene is TRBV24-1, the J gene TRBJ2-5; 9 bases agree with TRBD2. This TCR came from a man between 18 and 35 years old in good health. The CDR3 reads CATSGPTIAGEGNEQYF. DNA for the CDR3: TGTGCCACCAGTGGTCCTACCATAGCGGGGGAGGGCAATGAGCAGTACTTC.